The clone carrying this TCR beta chain was seen a handful of times. Its antigen remains unknown. This sample was included in a study of regulatory T cells in long-lasting Graves disease. Regarding time point: newly diagnosed GD, antithyroid drugs for less than 3 months. With RNA extracted from PBMCs as input, the TCR library was made. The V end was cut by 6 bases, the J end by 2 bases, with 11 bases between. The germline CDR1 and CDR2 sequences are WNHNN and SYGVQD (reference sequence). The CDR3 has 14 amino acids. Study-level findings and limits: What was studied was peripheral blood only, and not thyroid tissue. TRBV28, TRBJ1-2 and TRBJ2-5 were favored in persistent disease.

To make TCR beta libraries, researchers used iRepertoire HTBI primers and Arm-PCR of CDR3 regions. MiXCR, run by TCRdb on the multiplex PCR reads, gives a single entry per CDR3 protein. The sample carries some 340,000 distinct CDR3 sequences, 12% recorded once. The data also belong to a second study, concerning T cells in Graves' hyperthyroidism and ophthalmopathy. That study reports: Based on clinical symptoms, serum thyroxine and TRAb, thyroid ultrasound and orbital computed tomography, diagnoses were reached.

The source is a woman in her late teens or twenties with Graves disease. Specimen: peripheral blood mononuclear cells (PBMCs), collected at new diagnosis, from a patient treated with antithyroid drugs. V and J are TRBV10-1 and TRBJ2-1, with a tentative D call TRBD2 (5 bases). CDR3 nucleotides: TGCGCCAGCAGCCTGGACGGGACCTACAATGAGCAGTTCTTC. Protein product: CASSLDGTYNEQFF.